Presented here are 13 T cell receptor beta chains from one specimen sequenced in a study of shared clonotypes between healthy human individuals. Only in-frame clones appear in the TCRdb table, and some are missing; sequencing was by immunoSEQ multiplex PCR. The sample records around 1.4 million clones, 98% being singletons. Sequencing used naive CD4+ T cells sorted from blood. Subset noted: CD45RA+ positively selected. The receptors were sampled from a man aged 25 to 45 in good health.

This chain connects TRBV5-4 to TRBJ2-1; no clear D gene. The CDR3 extends over 13 amino acids. Germline-derived CDR1 and CDR2 are SGHNT and YYREEE (reference sequence). V lost 4 bases and J lost 7, with 12 bases in between. The CDR3: CASSPVGWNEQFF. The CDR3 DNA sequence: TGTGCCAGCAGCCCGGTGGGGTGGAATGAGCAGTTCTTC.

The V gene is TRBV19, the J gene TRBJ2-7; weak D call: TRBD2 (6 bases). The V and J ends lost 3 bases and 0 bases respectively, with 12 bases between them. The CDR3 runs to 15 residues. The germline gives CDR1 LNHDA, CDR2 SQIVND (reference sequence). CDR3 sequence reads: CASSMGGDSSYEQYF. The CDR3 DNA follows: TGTGCCAGTAGTATGGGCGGGGATAGCTCCTACGAGCAGTACTTC.

The V call is TRBV7-9, the J call TRBJ1-2; D uncertain. The CDR3 totals 13 residues. The germline V gene has CDR1 SEHNR and CDR2 FQNEAQ (reference sequence). The ends were cut back, 8 bases at V and 1 base at J, with 11 bases in the middle. The CDR3 coding sequence is TGTGCCAGCTCCCTAGAGGATAACTATGGCTACACCTTC. It encodes CASSLEDNYGYTF.

The V gene is TRBV5-6, the J gene TRBJ1-5; D may be TRBD1 (6 bases). The CDR3 has 14 amino acids. V was pared by 3 bases and J by 7 bases, with 14 bases between. In germline, CDR1 is SGHDT, CDR2 YYEEEE. This chain's CDR3 is CASSSRQVRQPQHF. The DNA for the CDR3 is TGTGCCAGCAGCTCCCGACAGGTGAGGCAGCCCCAGCATTTT.

The chain links TRBV13 to TRBJ2-2, with 7 bases identical to TRBD1. CDR3 length: 14 residues. V trimming: 3 bases; J trimming: 7 bases; junction bases outside the gene matches: 5. Germline CDR1 is PRHDT and CDR2 is FYEKMQ (reference sequence). In nucleotides, the CDR3 is TGTGCCAGCAGCTTGACAGGGTCGGTCGGGGAGCTGTTTTTT. Translated, it gives CASSLTGSVGELFF. The entire variable domain, with the rest obtained from reference TRBV13 and TRBJ2-2, is as follows: AAGVIQSPRHLIKEKRETATLKCYPIPRHDTVYWYQQGPGQDPQFLISFYEKMQSDKGSIPDRFSAQQFSDYHSELNMSSLELGDSALYFCASSLTGSVGELFFGEGSRLTVL.

In its sample, this clone was seen once. V usage is TRBV5-1 and J usage is TRBJ2-7; the match to TRBD1 covers 7 bases. Germline CDR1 and CDR2: SGHRS and YFSETQ. CDR3 length: 17 residues. The V and J ends lost 3 bases and 0 bases, in that order; junction bases with no gene match: 12. The CDR3 bases are TGCGCCAGCAGCTCCCAACTGCCGGGACAGAGCTCCTACGAGCAGTACTTC. Residues: CASSSQLPGQSSYEQYF.

V usage is TRBV2 and J usage is TRBJ2-3; D is perhaps TRBD2 (6 bases). The V gene's germline CDR1 is SNHLY and CDR2 FYNNEI. The CDR3 covers 15 residues. The V end lost 7 bases, the J end lost 4 bases, and 18 bases lay between the germline ends. This chain's CDR3 is CASKVAGTGADTQYF. Here the CDR3 DNA reads TGTGCCAGCAAAGTGGCAGGGACGGGGGCAGATACGCAGTATTTT.

V usage is TRBV10-3 and J usage is TRBJ2-1, with 12 bases that match TRBD2. After removal of 2 bases from V and 3 bases from J, the junction contained 11 bases not matched to a gene. The CDR3 contains 19 residues. The germline V gene encodes CDR1 ENHRY and CDR2 SYGVKD. CDR3 protein: CAISEKLAGGGDGYNEQFF. The CDR3 nucleotides are TGTGCCATCAGTGAGAAACTAGCGGGAGGCGGGGACGGCTACAATGAGCAGTTCTTC.

This sequence joins TRBV28 and TRBJ2-1; D is perhaps TRBD2 (5 bases). Germline-derived CDR1 and CDR2 are MDHEN and SYDVKM. V was clipped by 5 bases and J by 7 bases, with 18 bases between them. CDR3 length: 15 residues. The CDR3 protein is CASSPGNGIPNEQFF. DNA for the CDR3: TGTGCCAGCAGTCCTGGAAACGGGATACCGAATGAGCAGTTCTTC.

The J gene is TRBJ2-1, the V gene TRBV5-1; TRBD2 aligns across 12 bases. The CDR3 contains 16 residues. V dropped 5 bases and J dropped 4; count of bases not matched to a gene: 7. Germline values: CDR1 SGHRS, CDR2 YFSETQ. CDR3 nucleotides: TGCGCCAGCAGTCGACTAGCGGGAGTACCTTACAATGAGCAGTTCTTC. Residues: CASSRLAGVPYNEQFF.

The V and J genes are TRBV5-1 and TRBJ2-5; D assignment may be TRBD1 or TRBD2 (8 bases each). V lost 6 bases and J lost 3, with 24 bases in between. CDR3 length: 17 residues. Germline assignment: CDR1 SGHRS and CDR2 YFSETQ. CDR3 protein: CASTNRGSGRDEETQYF. Here the CDR3 DNA reads TGCGCCAGCACAAACAGGGGGAGCGGGAGAGACGAAGAGACCCAGTACTTC.

The chain joins TRBV5-4 to TRBJ2-5, with 10 bases identical to TRBD2. The CDR3 spans 14 residues. Per the germline V gene, CDR1 is SGHNT and CDR2 is YYREEE (reference sequence). With V trimmed by 6 bases and J by 5 bases, 7 bases remained unmatched. The CDR3 spells CASTLAGAGETQYF. Here the CDR3 DNA reads TGTGCCAGCACCCTAGCGGGAGCTGGGGAGACCCAGTACTTC.

This sequence joins TRBV10-3 and TRBJ1-3; TRBD1 aligns across 7 bases. The ends lost 3 bases at V and 2 bases at J; junction bases unmatched: 1. The CDR3 loop spans 14 amino acids. CDR1 and CDR2 from the germline V gene are ENHRY and SYGVKD. In nucleotides, the CDR3 is TGTGCCATCAGTGAAAGGGGGCCTGGAAACACCATATATTTT. Amino acids: CAISERGPGNTIYF.